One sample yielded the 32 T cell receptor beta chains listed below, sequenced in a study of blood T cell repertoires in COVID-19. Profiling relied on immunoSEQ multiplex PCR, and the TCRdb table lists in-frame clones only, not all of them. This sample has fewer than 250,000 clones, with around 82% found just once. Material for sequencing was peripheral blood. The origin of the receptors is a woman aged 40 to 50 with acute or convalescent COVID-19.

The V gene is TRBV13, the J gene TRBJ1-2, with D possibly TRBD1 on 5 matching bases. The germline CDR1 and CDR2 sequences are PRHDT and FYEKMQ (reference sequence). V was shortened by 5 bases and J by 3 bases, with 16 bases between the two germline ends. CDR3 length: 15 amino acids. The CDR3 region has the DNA TGTGCCAGCAGCGCTCAGGGAAGGGGCGACTATGGCTACACCTTC. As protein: CASSAQGRGDYGYTF.

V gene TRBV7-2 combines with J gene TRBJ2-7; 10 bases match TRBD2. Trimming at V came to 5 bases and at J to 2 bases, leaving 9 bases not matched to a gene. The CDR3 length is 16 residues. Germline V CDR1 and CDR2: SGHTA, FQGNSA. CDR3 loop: CASSQRTSGLTYEQYF. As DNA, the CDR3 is TGTGCCAGCAGCCAGCGGACTAGCGGATTGACCTACGAGCAGTACTTC.

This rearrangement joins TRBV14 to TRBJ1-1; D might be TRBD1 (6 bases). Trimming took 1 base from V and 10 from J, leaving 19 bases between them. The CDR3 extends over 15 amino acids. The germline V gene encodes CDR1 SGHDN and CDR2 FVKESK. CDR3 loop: CASSQGLGAQTPAFF. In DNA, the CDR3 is TGTGCCAGCAGCCAAGGCCTGGGGGCGCAGACCCCAGCTTTCTTT.

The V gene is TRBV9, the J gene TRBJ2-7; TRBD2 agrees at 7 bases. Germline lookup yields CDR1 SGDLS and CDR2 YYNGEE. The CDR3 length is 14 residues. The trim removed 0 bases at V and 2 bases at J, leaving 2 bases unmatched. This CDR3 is CASSVGGLAYEQYF. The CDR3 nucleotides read TGTGCCAGCAGCGTAGGAGGACTAGCCTACGAGCAGTACTTC.

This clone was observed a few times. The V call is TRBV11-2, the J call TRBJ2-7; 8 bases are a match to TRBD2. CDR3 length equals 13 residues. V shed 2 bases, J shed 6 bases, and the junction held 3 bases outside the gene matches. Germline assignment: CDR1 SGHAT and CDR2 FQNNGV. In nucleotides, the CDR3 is TGTGCCAGCAGCTTAATAGCGGGGCTCGAGCAGTACTTC. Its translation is CASSLIAGLEQYF.

CDR3 sequence: CATSRAGSGEKLFF. The CDR3 DNA reads as TGTGCCACCAGCAGAGCGGGGTCAGGTGAAAAACTGTTTTTT. The chain is built from TRBV15 and TRBJ1-4; no definite D call. Trimming cost V 1 base and J 7 bases, with 10 bases left between them. This CDR3 region has 14 residues. Germline CDR1 LNHNV, CDR2 YYDKDF (reference sequence).

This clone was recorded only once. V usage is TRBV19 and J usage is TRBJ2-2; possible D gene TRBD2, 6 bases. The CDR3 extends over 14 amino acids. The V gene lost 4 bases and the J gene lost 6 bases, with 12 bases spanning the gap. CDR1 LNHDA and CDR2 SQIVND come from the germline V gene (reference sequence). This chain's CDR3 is CASSNPTSAGELFF. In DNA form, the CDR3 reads TGTGCCAGTAGTAACCCGACTAGTGCCGGGGAGCTGTTTTTT.

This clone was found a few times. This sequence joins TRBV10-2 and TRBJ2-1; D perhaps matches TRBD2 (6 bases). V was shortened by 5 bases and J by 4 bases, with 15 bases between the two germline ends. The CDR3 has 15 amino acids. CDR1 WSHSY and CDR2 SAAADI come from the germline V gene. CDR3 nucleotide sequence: TGCGCCAGCAGTCGTGGCGGGGATAGATACAATGAGCAGTTCTTC. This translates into CASSRGGDRYNEQFF.

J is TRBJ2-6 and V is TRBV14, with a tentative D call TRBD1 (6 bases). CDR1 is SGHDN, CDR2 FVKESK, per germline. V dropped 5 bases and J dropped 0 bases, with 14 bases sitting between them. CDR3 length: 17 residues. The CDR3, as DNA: TGTGCCAGCAGCTATAGGACAGACAGCTCTGGGGCCAACGTCCTGACTTTC. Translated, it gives CASSYRTDSSGANVLTF.

The CDR3 reads CASSFTQGAEQYF. Here the CDR3 DNA reads TGTGCCAGCAGCTTTACGCAGGGGGCCGAGCAGTACTTC. This chain uses TRBV11-3 with TRBJ2-7; TRBD1 aligns across 8 bases. The CDR3 totals 13 residues. After removal of 3 bases from V and 6 bases from J, the junction contained 4 bases not matched to a gene. The germline V gene has CDR1 SGHNT and CDR2 YENEEA.

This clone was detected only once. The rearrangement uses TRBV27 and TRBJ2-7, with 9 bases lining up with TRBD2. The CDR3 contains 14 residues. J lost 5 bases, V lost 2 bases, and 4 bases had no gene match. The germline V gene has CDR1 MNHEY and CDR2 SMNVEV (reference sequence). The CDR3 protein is CASSLRLAGHEQYF. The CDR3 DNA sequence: TGTGCCAGCAGTTTACGTCTAGCGGGACACGAGCAGTACTTC.

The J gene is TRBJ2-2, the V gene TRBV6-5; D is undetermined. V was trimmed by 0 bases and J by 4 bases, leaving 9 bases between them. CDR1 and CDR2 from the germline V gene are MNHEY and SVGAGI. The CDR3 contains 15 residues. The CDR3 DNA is TGTGCCAGCAGTTACTCGCCCCCAGGCACCGGGGAGCTGTTTTTT. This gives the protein CASSYSPPGTGELFF.

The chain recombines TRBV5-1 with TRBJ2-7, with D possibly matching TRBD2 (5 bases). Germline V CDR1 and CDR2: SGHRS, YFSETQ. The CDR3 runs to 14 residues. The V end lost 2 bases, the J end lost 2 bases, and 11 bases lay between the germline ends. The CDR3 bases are TGCGCCAGCAGCTTAGACGGGAAAGCCTACGAGCAGTACTTC. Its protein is CASSLDGKAYEQYF.

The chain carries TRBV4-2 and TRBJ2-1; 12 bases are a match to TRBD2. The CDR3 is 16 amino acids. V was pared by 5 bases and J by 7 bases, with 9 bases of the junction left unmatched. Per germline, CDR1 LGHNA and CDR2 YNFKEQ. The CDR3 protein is CASSSSSGGALNEQFF. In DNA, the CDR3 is TGTGCCAGCAGCAGCTCTAGCGGGGGGGCATTGAATGAGCAGTTCTTC.

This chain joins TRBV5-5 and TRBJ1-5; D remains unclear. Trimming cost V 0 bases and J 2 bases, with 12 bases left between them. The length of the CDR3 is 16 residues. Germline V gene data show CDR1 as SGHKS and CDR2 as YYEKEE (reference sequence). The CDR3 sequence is CASSLVGGRGNQPQHF. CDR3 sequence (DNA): TGTGCCAGCAGCTTGGTGGGAGGCCGGGGCAATCAGCCCCAGCATTTT.

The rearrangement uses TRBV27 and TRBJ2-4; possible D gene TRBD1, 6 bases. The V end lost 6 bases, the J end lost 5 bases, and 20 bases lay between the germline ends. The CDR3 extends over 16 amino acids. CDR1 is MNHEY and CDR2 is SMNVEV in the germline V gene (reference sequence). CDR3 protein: CASSLYRVTSENIQYF. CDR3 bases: TGTGCCAGCAGCCTTTACAGGGTTACAAGCGAAAACATTCAGTACTTC.

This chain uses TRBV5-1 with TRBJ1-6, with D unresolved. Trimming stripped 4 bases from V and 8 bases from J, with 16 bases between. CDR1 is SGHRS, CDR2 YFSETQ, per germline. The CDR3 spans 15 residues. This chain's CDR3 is CASSTLTEGDSPLHF. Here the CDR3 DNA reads TGCGCCAGCAGCACCTTAACCGAGGGTGATTCACCCCTCCACTTT.

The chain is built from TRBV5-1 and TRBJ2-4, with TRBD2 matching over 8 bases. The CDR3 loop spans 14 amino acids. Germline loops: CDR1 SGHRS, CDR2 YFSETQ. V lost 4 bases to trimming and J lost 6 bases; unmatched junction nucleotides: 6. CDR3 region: CASSDGGAGNIQYF. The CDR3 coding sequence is TGCGCCAGCAGCGACGGGGGGGCCGGAAACATTCAGTACTTC.

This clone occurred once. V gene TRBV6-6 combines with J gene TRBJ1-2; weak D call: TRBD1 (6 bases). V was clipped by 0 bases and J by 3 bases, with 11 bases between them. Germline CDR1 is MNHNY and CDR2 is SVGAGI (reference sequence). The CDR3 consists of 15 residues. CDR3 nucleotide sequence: TGTGCCAGCAGTTACTCGGGCAGGGGAGACTATGGCTACACCTTC. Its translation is CASSYSGRGDYGYTF.

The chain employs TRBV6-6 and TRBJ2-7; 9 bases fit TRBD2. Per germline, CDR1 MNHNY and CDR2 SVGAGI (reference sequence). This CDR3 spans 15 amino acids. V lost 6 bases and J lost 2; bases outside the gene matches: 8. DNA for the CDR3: TGTGCCAGCAGAATCGGACTAGCGCAGGCCTACGAGCAGTACTTC. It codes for CASRIGLAQAYEQYF.

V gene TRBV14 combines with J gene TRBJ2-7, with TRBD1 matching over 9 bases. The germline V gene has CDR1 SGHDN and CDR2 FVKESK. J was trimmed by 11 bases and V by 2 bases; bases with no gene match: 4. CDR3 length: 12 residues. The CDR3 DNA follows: TGTGCCAGCAGCCAACACCGGGACAGGGAGTACTTC. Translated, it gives CASSQHRDREYF. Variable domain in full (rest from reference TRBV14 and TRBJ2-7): EAGVTQFPSHSVIEKGQTVTLRCDPISGHDNLYWYRRVMGKEIKFLLHFVKESKQDESGMPNNRFLAERTGGTYSTLKVQPAELEDSGVYFCASSQHRDREYFGPGTRLTVT.

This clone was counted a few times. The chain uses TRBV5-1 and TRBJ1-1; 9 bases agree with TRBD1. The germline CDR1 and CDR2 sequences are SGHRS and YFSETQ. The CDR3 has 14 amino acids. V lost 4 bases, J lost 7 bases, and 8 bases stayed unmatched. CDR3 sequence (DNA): TGCGCCAGCAGCCCGTTGGGACAGGGAGATGAAGCTTTCTTT. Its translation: CASSPLGQGDEAFF.

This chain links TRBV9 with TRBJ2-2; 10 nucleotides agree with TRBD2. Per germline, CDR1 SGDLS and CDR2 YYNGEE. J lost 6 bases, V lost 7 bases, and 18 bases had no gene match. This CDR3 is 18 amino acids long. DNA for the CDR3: TGTGCCAGCTCCCTTAACGCCCTTAGCGGGAGGACCTCCGGGGAGCTGTTTTTT. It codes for CASSLNALSGRTSGELFF.

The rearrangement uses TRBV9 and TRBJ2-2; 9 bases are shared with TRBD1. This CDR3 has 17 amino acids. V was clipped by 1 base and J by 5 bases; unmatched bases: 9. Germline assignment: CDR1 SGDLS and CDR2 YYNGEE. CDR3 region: CASSVFAGTGSTGELFF. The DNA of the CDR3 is TGTGCCAGCAGCGTATTTGCTGGGACAGGGAGTACCGGGGAGCTGTTTTTT.

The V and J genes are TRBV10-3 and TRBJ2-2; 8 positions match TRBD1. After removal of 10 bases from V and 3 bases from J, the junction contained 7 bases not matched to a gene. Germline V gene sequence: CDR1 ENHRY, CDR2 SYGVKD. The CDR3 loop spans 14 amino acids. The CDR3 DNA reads TGTGCCACCAAACCGGACAGGGACACCGGGGAGCTGTTTTTT. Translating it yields CATKPDRDTGELFF.

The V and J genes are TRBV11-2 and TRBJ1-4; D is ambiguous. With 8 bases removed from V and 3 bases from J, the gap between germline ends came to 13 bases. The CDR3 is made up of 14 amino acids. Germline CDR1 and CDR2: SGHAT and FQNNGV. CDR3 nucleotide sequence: TGTGCCAGCGAGGGAGATCATGCTAATGAAAAACTGTTTTTT. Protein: CASEGDHANEKLFF.

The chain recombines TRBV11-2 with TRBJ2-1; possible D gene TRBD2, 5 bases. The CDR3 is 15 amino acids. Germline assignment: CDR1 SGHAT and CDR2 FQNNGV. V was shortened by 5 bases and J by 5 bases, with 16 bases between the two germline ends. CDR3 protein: CASSPGLRANNEQFF. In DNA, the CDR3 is TGTGCCAGCAGCCCCGGTTTGCGGGCCAACAATGAGCAGTTCTTC.

For the CDR3, the DNA is TGCAGTGCTAGTTTGGCAGAGCGGAATTACTATGGCTACACCTTC. Encoded protein: CSASLAERNYYGYTF. The chain links TRBV20-1 to TRBJ1-2; D is undetermined. The germline V gene encodes CDR1 DFQATT and CDR2 SNEGSKA (reference sequence). V was shortened by 3 bases and J by 3 bases, with 17 bases between the two germline ends. This CDR3 is built from 15 residues.

The CDR3, as DNA: TGCGCCAGCAGTGGGACAGACTTTCTTTTTAATGAGCAGTTCTTC. It translates to CASSGTDFLFNEQFF. The chain uses TRBV10-2 and TRBJ2-1; the D gene is possibly TRBD1 (6 bases). The CDR3 sequence is 15 residues long. V dropped 4 bases and J dropped 7 bases, with 17 bases sitting between them. CDR1 and CDR2 from the germline V gene are WSHSY and SAAADI.

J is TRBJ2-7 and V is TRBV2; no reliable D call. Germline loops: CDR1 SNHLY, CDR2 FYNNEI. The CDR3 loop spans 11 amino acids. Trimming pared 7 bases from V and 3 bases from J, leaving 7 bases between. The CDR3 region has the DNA TGTGCCAGCACTACCGGCTACGAGCAGTACTTC. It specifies CASTTGYEQYF.

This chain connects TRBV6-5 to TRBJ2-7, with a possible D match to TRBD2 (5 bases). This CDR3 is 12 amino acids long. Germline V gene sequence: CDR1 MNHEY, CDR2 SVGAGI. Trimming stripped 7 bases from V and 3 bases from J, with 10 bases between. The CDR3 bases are TGTGCCAGCAACGCCCGGGGCTACGAGCAGTACTTC. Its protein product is CASNARGYEQYF.

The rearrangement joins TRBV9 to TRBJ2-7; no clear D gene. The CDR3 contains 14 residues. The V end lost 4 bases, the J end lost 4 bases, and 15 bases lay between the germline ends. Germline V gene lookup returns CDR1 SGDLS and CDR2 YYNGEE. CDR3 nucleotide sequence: TGTGCCAGCAGCCTTGGTTCCCTCCAGTACGAGCAGTACTTC. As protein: CASSLGSLQYEQYF. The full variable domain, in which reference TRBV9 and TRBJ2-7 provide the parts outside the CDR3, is DSGVTQTPKHLITATGQRVTLRCSPRSGDLSVYWYQQSLDQGLQFLIQYYNGEERAKGNILERFSAQQFPDLHSELNLSSLELGDSALYFCASSLGSLQYEQYFGPGTRLTVT.